Following are 11 T cell receptor beta chains from one sample sequenced in a study of OX40 agonist ivuxolimab in advanced cancers. Library preparation employed the immunoSEQ multiplex PCR assay. TCRdb mirrors the immuneACCESS table, restricted to in-frame sequences. Some clones are absent from its copies; in checked studies, under half trace to an unresolved V gene, and the reason for the others is unknown. The sample profile shows under 150,000 clones; about nine tenths of them were found once. Jointly, the top ten make up 1.1% of the sample. The material was CD4+ or CD8+ T cells sorted from blood, obtained in a trial of the OX40 agonist ivuxolimab. These receptors were collected from an adult with an advanced solid tumor such as melanoma, head and neck, liver or kidney cancer.

This clone came up once. The chain recombines TRBV19 with TRBJ2-1; 9 positions agree with TRBD2. The CDR3 loop spans 16 amino acids. Per germline, CDR1 LNHDA and CDR2 SQIVND (reference sequence). The V and J ends lost 4 bases and 7 bases, in that order; junction bases with no gene match: 11. DNA of the CDR3: TGTGCCAGTAGTACACTAGCGGGCTTTGGGGGGAATGAGCAGTTCTTC. Its protein is CASSTLAGFGGNEQFF. Combining the CDR3 with reference TRBV19 and TRBJ2-1 gives the whole variable domain DGGITQSPKYLFRKEGQNVTLSCEQNLNHDAMYWYRQDPGQGLRLIYYSQIVNDFQKGDIAEGYSVSREKKESFPLTVTSAQKNPTAFYLCASSTLAGFGGNEQFFGPGTRLTVL.

Worth noting for this clone: At one end, the junction sequence differs from germline, possibly due to a read error. V is TRBV6-5 and J is TRBJ1-2, with a weak D call TRBD1 (6 bases). Germline V lookup: CDR1 MNHEY, CDR2 SVGAGI. CDR3 length: 15 amino acids. CDR3 nucleotide sequence: TGTGCCAGCGGTTACCCACAACAGGGAAACTATGGCTACACCTTC. Translation: CASGYPQQGNYGYTF.

This clone was observed once. This chain connects TRBV28 to TRBJ1-6; tentative D call: TRBD1 (6 bases). This CDR3 comprises 18 residues. The V end was cut by 7 bases, the J end by 0 bases, with 19 bases between. Germline V gives CDR1 MDHEN, CDR2 SYDVKM. CDR3 coding DNA: TGTGCCAGCACCTCAGCCCGGGGGCTCCGCTCCTATAATTCACCCCTCCACTTT. Protein: CASTSARGLRSYNSPLHF.

The chain employs TRBV28 and TRBJ2-1; TRBD1 matches 10 bases. The germline V gene has CDR1 MDHEN and CDR2 SYDVKM. This CDR3 contains 16 residues. J was trimmed by 2 bases and V by 5 bases; bases with no gene match: 6. CDR3 sequence (DNA): TGTGCCAGCAGTCGTCGGACAGGGGGAACCTACAATGAGCAGTTCTTC. This encodes CASSRRTGGTYNEQFF.

This clone was observed a single time. The chain couples TRBV6-6 to TRBJ1-2, with 9 bases identical to TRBD1. There are 15 residues in the CDR3. Germline CDR1 MNHNY, CDR2 SVGAGI (reference sequence). The J segment lost 3 bases and the V segment lost 5 bases, leaving 7 bases of the junction unmatched. This CDR3 is CASSATGGIDYGYTF. For the CDR3, the DNA is TGTGCCAGCAGTGCGACAGGGGGGATTGACTATGGCTACACCTTC.

The chain carries TRBV30 and TRBJ2-1; D unclear. The V gene lost 3 bases and the J gene lost 4 bases, with 10 bases spanning the gap. The CDR3 covers 13 residues. CDR1 and CDR2 from the germline V gene are GTSNPN and SVGIG (reference sequence). In nucleotides, the CDR3 is TGTGCCTGGAGGTTCGGTCGATACAATGAGCAGTTCTTC. It translates to CAWRFGRYNEQFF.

The chain employs TRBV4-3 and TRBJ2-7, with 13 bases that match TRBD2. J lost 3 bases, V lost 4 bases, and 3 bases had no gene match. The CDR3 consists of 15 residues. Germline lookup yields CDR1 LGHNA and CDR2 YSLEER. CDR3 sequence reads: CASSLGTSGNYEQYF. In DNA form, the CDR3 reads TGCGCCAGCAGCCTCGGGACTAGCGGGAACTACGAGCAGTACTTC.

This clone occurred a few times. V usage is TRBV7-2 and J usage is TRBJ1-5; D is unresolved. This CDR3 is 15 amino acids long. Trimming cost V 4 bases and J 6 bases, with 16 bases left between them. Germline CDR1 reads SGHTA; CDR2 reads FQGNSA. CDR3 amino acids: CASSSAVGGVQPQHF. Here the CDR3 DNA reads TGTGCCAGCAGCTCCGCAGTGGGCGGTGTTCAGCCCCAGCATTTT.

The chain uses TRBV12-5 and TRBJ1-5; no firm D call. Germline V gene sequence: CDR1 LGHNT, CDR2 FRNRAP. The CDR3 is 13 amino acids. V was trimmed by 3 bases and J by 2 bases, leaving 5 bases between them. The chain's CDR3 is CASGFQGNQPQHF. The CDR3, as DNA: TGTGCTAGTGGTTTTCAGGGCAATCAGCCCCAGCATTTT.

CDR3 residues: CASSTSHTANTEAFF. The CDR3 region has the DNA TGTGCCAGTAGTACTAGCCATACAGCGAACACTGAAGCTTTCTTT. The rearrangement uses TRBV19 and TRBJ1-1; unclear D gene. The CDR3 consists of 15 residues. CDR1 LNHDA and CDR2 SQIVND come from the germline V gene (reference sequence). The V end lost 4 bases, the J end lost 1 base, and 13 bases lay between the germline ends.

The chain uses TRBV4-3 and TRBJ1-1; D might be TRBD1 (6 bases). Trimming stripped 0 bases from V and 4 bases from J, with 9 bases between. Germline loops: CDR1 LGHNA, CDR2 YSLEER. The CDR3 sequence is 14 residues long. The CDR3 spells CASSQEGGGTEAFF. CDR3 DNA: TGCGCCAGCAGCCAAGAGGGGGGCGGCACTGAAGCTTTCTTT.